These T cell receptor beta chains were read from a single sample in a study of tumor and adjacent non-tumor tissue in lung cancer. TCRdb re-called the multiplex PCR reads with MiXCR, one entry per CDR3 protein. The data contain roughly 120,000 distinct CDR3 sequences, roughly 74% of them singletons. Sample: lung tumor tissue. Source of these receptors: a woman aged 60-75 years with non-small cell lung cancer. Both conserved end residues are part of each CDR3. D genes are given only for firm matches. Expanded clones get a size class; other rows say once, few or many, or leave the size out.

j_gene	v_gene	d_gene	abundance	CDR3nt	CDR3aa
TRBJ2-2	TRBV11-2	-	-	TGTGCCAGCAACCCTCGGATGGCCGGGGAGCTGTTTTTT	CASNPRMAGELFF
TRBJ1-4	TRBV4-2	-	-	TGTGCCAGCAGCGCCCAGGTACGCCTTGAAAAACTGTTTTTT	CASSAQVRLEKLFF
TRBJ2-5	TRBV4-3	-	-	TGCGTCAGCAGTCGACACCGGGACTCACATGAGACCCAGTACTTC	CVSSRHRDSHETQYF
TRBJ2-2	TRBV11-2	-	medium-sized	TGTGCCAGCAGCTTAGTTCCAGGCAGGAACACCGGGGAGCTGTTTTTT	CASSLVPGRNTGELFF
TRBJ2-5	TRBV11-2	TRBD1	-	TGTGTCAGCAGCTCGACAGGATCAGGGGGTGGGACCCAGTACTTC	CVSSSTGSGGGTQYF
TRBJ1-1	TRBV16	TRBD1	-	TGTGCCAGCCGTCGGGACAGGGGGACGAACACTGAAGCTTTCTTT	CASRRDRGTNTEAFF
TRBJ2-3	TRBV11-2	-	once	TGTGCTAGCATCTTAACAGATACGCACTACTTT	CASILTDTHYF
TRBJ2-1	TRBV14	TRBD2	-	TGTGCCAGCAGCCAAGTTGGGACTAGCGGGGCCGATGAGCAGTTCTTC	CASSQVGTSGADEQFF
TRBJ2-1	TRBV11-3	-	-	TGTGCCAGCAGCCCCAGAGGGCCGGGCTACAATGGGCAGTCCTTC	CASSPRGPGYNGQSF
TRBJ2-1	TRBV5-5	TRBD2	-	TGTGGCAGCAAGCTGGGACTAGCAGGGGGCAATGAGCAGTTCTTC	CGSKLGLAGGNEQFF
TRBJ2-7	TRBV11-3	TRBD1	-	TGTGCCAGCAGTCCAGGGACAGGGAGCGGCCAGCAGTACTTC	CASSPGTGSGQQYF
TRBJ2-7	TRBV20-1	TRBD1	-	TGCAGTGCAGGGACAGAGAGTAACGAGCAGTATTTC	CSAGTESNEQYF
TRBJ2-7	TRBV11-2	-	-	TGTACCAGCAGCTTGGTACCGGGCCGCGAGCAATACTTC	CTSSLVPGREQYF
TRBJ2-7	TRBV5-6	TRBD1	-	TGTGCCAGCAGCTTGCGGGACAGTAAATACGAGCAGTACTTC	CASSLRDSKYEQYF
TRBJ2-6	TRBV29-1	-	-	TGCAGCATGGTGAGCTCTTGGGCCAACGTCCTGACTTTC	CSMVSSWANVLTF
TRBJ2-7	TRBV11-2	TRBD2	-	TGTGCCAACAGTTTAACCTTCGGGGAGGGCGTCGAGCAGTACTTC	CANSLTFGEGVEQYF